Below, one TCR beta chain is given with its context. The data derive from a study of blood T cell repertoires in COVID-19. Repertoires were generated with immunoSEQ multiplex PCR, while TCRdb's copy carries only in-frame clones and drops some. The data contain about 400,000 clones, roughly 90% of them singletons. Sequenced sample: peripheral blood. The TCR was taken from an older woman with COVID-19, enrolled during active disease.

The CDR3 region has the DNA TGTGCCAGCAGCCAAGGGGGCCGGGAGACCCAGTACTTC. Translating it yields CASSQGGRETQYF. The genes are TRBV3-1 (or the pseudogene TRBV3-2) and TRBJ2-5; a weak D match, TRBD1 (5 bases). CDR3 size: 13 residues. The germline V and J ends were trimmed by 1 base and 5 bases, with 8 bases remaining between them. Germline CDR1 and CDR2: LGHDT and YNNKEL (reference sequence).